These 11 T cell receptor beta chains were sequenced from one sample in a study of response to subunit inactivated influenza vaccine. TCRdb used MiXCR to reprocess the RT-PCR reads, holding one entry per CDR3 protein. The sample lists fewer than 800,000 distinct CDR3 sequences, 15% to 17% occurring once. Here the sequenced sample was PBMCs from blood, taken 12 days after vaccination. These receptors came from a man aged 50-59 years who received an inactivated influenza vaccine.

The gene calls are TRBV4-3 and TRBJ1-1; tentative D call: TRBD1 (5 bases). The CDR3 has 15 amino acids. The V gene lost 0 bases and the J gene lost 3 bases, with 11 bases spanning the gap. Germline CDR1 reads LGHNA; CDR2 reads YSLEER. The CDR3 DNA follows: TGCGCCAGCAGCCAAGATGAGGGAGGGGACACTGAAGCTTTCTTT. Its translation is CASSQDEGGDTEAFF.

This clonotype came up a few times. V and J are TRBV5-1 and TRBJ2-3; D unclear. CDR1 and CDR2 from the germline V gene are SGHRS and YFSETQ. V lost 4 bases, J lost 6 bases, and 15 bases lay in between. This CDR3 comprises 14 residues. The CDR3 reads CASSLFPTTDTQYF. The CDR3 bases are TGCGCCAGCAGCCTCTTCCCAACCACCGATACGCAGTATTTT.

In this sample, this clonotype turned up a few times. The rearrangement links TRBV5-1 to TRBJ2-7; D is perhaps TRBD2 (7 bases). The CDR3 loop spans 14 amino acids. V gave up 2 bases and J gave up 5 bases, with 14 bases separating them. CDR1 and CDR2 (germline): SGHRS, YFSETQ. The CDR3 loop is CASSLGGVSHEQYF. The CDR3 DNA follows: TGCGCCAGCAGCTTAGGGGGGGTTTCCCACGAGCAGTACTTC.

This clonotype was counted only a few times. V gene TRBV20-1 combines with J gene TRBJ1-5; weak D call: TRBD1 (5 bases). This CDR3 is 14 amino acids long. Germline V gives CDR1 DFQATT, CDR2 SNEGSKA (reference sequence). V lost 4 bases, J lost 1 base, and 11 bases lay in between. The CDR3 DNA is TGCAGTGCTACGCAGGGTGACAGCAATCAGCCCCAGCATTTT. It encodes CSATQGDSNQPQHF.

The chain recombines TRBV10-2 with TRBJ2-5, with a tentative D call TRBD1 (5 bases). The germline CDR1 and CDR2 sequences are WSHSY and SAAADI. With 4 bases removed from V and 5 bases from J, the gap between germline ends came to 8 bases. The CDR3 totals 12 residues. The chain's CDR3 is CASSVAGETQYF. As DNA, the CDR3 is TGCGCCAGCAGTGTGGCAGGGGAGACCCAGTACTTC.

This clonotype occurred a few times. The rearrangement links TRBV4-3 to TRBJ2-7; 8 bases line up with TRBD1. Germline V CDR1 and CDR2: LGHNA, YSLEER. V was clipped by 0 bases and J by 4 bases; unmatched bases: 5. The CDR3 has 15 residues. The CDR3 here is CASSQEYRGWYEQYF. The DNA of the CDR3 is TGCGCCAGCAGCCAAGAGTACAGGGGGTGGTACGAGCAGTACTTC.

Here the CDR3 reads CASSQETGNSNQPQHF. CDR3 nucleotide sequence: TGCGCCAGCAGCCAAGAGACAGGGAATAGCAATCAGCCCCAGCATTTT. The chain carries TRBV4-1 and TRBJ1-5; TRBD1 agrees at 7 bases. With V trimmed by 0 bases and J by 0 bases, 2 bases remained unmatched. CDR1 is MGHRA, CDR2 YSYEKL, per germline. This CDR3 comprises 16 residues.

CDR3: CASSWDWSGETQYF. DNA for the CDR3: TGTGCCAGCAGCTGGGACTGGTCCGGAGAGACCCAGTACTTC. The chain employs TRBV5-6 and TRBJ2-5; TRBD2 is a possible D gene (6 bases). V was pared by 3 bases and J by 4 bases, with 13 bases between. This CDR3 is 14 amino acids long. CDR1 SGHDT and CDR2 YYEEEE come from the germline V gene.

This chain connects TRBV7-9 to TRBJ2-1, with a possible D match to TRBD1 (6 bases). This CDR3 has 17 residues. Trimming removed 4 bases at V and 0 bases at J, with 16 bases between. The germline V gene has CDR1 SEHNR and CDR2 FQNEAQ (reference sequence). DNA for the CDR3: TGTGCCAGCAGCTCACGTGGACAGCCGAACTCCTACAATGAGCAGTTCTTC. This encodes CASSSRGQPNSYNEQFF.

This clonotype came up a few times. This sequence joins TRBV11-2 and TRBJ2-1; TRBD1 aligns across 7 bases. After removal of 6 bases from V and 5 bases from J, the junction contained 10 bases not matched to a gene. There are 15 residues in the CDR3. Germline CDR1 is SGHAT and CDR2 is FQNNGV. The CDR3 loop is CASSQQGLLNNEQFF. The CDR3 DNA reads TGTGCCAGCAGTCAACAGGGGTTACTTAACAATGAGCAGTTCTTC.

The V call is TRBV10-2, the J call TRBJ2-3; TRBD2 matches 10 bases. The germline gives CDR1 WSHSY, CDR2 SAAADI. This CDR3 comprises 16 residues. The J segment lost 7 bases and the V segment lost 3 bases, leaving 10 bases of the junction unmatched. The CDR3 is CASSDSKRGGLNTQYF. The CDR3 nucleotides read TGCGCCAGCAGTGATTCAAAGCGGGGGGGCTTAAATACGCAGTATTTT.